A single sample gave rise to the 5 T cell receptor beta chains below, sequenced in a study of T cell responses to AZD1222 COVID-19 vaccine. Data came from immunoSEQ multiplex PCR; TCRdb stores just in-frame clones and leaves some out. The sample yields roughly 140,000 clones, around 88% seen once. The material sequenced was peripheral blood, taken on day 0 of AZD1222 vaccination. The receptors derive from an adult in good health.

This chain connects TRBV5-6 to TRBJ1-2; 7 bases fit TRBD1. Germline-derived CDR1 and CDR2 are SGHDT and YYEEEE. This CDR3 comprises 16 residues. V gave up 4 bases and J gave up 8 bases; unmatched junction bases: 17. The CDR3 here is CASSPDRALFLGGYTF. CDR3 coding DNA: TGTGCCAGCAGCCCAGACAGGGCTCTATTTTTGGGCGGCTACACCTTC.

The genes are TRBV7-2 and TRBJ1-2; maybe TRBD1 (5 bases). Germline values: CDR1 SGHTA, CDR2 FQGNSA. The V end was cut by 4 bases, the J end by 7 bases, with 19 bases between. The CDR3 length is 15 residues. CDR3 in DNA: TGTGCCAGCAGCTACCCCGCGGGGCTGGGGAGTGGCTACACCTTC. Amino acid sequence: CASSYPAGLGSGYTF.

The chain recombines TRBV5-4 with TRBJ2-3; TRBD2 might be the D (6 bases). V lost 4 bases and J lost 6, with 18 bases in between. The CDR3 length is 15 residues. Germline CDR1 and CDR2: SGHNT and YYREEE (reference sequence). The CDR3 DNA is TGTGCCAGCAGCCCCGGGACTGTCGTAGTTGATACGCAGTATTTT. Translated: CASSPGTVVVDTQYF.

The gene calls are TRBV12-5 and TRBJ1-3; D might be TRBD1 (5 bases). V lost 2 bases and J 2 bases, leaving 10 bases between the germline ends. The CDR3 spans 15 residues. Germline assignment: CDR1 LGHNT and CDR2 FRNRAP. CDR3 residues: CASGLSGAPGNTIYF. DNA of the CDR3: TGTGCTAGTGGTTTGTCCGGGGCACCTGGAAACACCATATATTTT. The variable domain in full, with the rest retrieved from reference TRBV12-5 and TRBJ1-3, is DARVTQTPRHKVTEMGQEVTMRCQPILGHNTVFWYRQTMMQGLELLAYFRNRAPLDDSGMPKDRFSAEMPDATLATLKIQPSEPRDSAVYFCASGLSGAPGNTIYFGEGSWLTVV.

The CDR3 nucleotides read TGTGCCAGCTCAGAAGGAACACTCCTCTATGGCTACACCTTC. Protein product: CASSEGTLLYGYTF. The rearrangement uses TRBV18 and TRBJ1-2; the D is unclear. The CDR3 is 14 residues long. The germline gives CDR1 KGHSH, CDR2 LQKENI. The V and J ends lost 5 bases and 4 bases respectively, with 14 bases between them.